Given below is one T cell receptor beta chain in context. Its cognate antigen has yet to be identified. No qualities accompany the bases; no much larger clone lies one base away. The immunoSEQ Assay, a bias-controlled multiplex PCR, was used to amplify TCRbeta CDR3 regions from genomic DNA. Turning to the authors' computational methods: The number of nucleated cells in each sample was estimated by amplification of reference gene primers within the assay. Sequence reads were collapsed and filtered to measure the absolute abundance of every unique TCRbeta CDR3 rearrangement. Productive Simpson clonality was computed per sample as the square root of Simpson's diversity index over productive rearrangements. Imported from immuneACCESS, the table was reduced by TCRdb to in-frame sequences with V and J called. These copies leave out some clones; in studies compared against another copy, an unresolved V gene accounts for under half, and the cause of the remainder is not known. V, J and clone size are taken as reported in that table, and D and trimming were inferred from the DNA itself. In all, the sample holds around 90,000 clones, and about four fifths of those were seen once. The ten largest clones capture under 20% of the sample.

This record belongs to a study of blood T cell repertoires in COVID-19 (dated by TCRdb to the early 2020s). Broadly, across the study: Collaborator samples came from the United States, Italy and Spain and covered acute and convalescent phases of COVID-19. Deeply sampled blood TCRbeta repertoires from subjects exposed to, actively infected with, or recovered from COVID-19 were included in the dataset. Where HLA class I and class II types were available, the types were taken from metadata supplied by the sample provider, not from assay-based typing. The repertoires were released in a freely available public database meant as a resource for research on the immune response to SARS-CoV-2. The samples were drawn from two sources: the first 160 participants of the ongoing ImmuneRACE study, and 1,000 to 1,500 subjects contributed by 6 global collaborators. The prospective study material was composed of cDNA or gDNA derived from T cells, B-cell-depleted T cells, or PBMCs. Sample metadata almost always included a de-identified subject ID, COVID-19 status, age in years and sex. The paper as a whole reports these results and caveats: Clinical and demographic metadata were provided uncurated, with the amount varying by source and participant.

Collaborating institutions collected whole blood in K2EDTA tubes following their own protocols. For TCRbeta analysis, collaborators shipped samples in one of three forms: frozen whole blood, isolated PBMCs, or DNA extracted from either of those sample types. The sample comprised peripheral blood. This clonotype originated in a human donor in a cohort sampled during active COVID-19.

The base sequence is TGTGCCAGCAGTACTTCCTCCGGGGGCGGGAGGGGGAATGAGCAGTTCTTC. Its amino acids are CASSTSSGGGRGNEQFF. The rearrangement joined TRBV28 to TRBJ2-1; 9 bases in the junction line up with TRBD2. From the germline V gene, CDR1 is MDHEN and CDR2 is SYDVKM. V and J are trimmed by 5 bases and 7 bases, and the gene matches miss 15 bases of the junction. Inclusive of the bounding cysteine and phenylalanine, the CDR3 is 17 residues long. Only the CDR3 DNA stays, 51 bases, in frame from base 1. Beyond the CDR3, the reference TRBV28 and TRBJ2-1 genes provide the residues; the full variable domain reads: DVKVTQSSRYLVKRTGEKVFLECVQDMDHENMFWYRQDPGLGLRLIYFSYDVKMKEKGDIPEGYSVSREKKERFSLILESASTNQTSMYLCASSTSSGGGRGNEQFFGPGTRLTVL.